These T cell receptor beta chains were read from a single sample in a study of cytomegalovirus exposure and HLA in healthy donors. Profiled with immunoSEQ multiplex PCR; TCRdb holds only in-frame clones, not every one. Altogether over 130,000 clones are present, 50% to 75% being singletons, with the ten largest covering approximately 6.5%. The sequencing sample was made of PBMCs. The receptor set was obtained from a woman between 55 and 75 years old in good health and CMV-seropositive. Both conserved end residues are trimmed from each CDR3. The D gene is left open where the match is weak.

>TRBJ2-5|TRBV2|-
ALQDTAQETQY
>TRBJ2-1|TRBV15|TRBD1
ATNRGQGYNEQF
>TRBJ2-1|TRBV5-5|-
ASSFMYVNEQF
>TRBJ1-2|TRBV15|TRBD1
ATSRPLGQGPTNYGYT
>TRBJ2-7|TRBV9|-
ASSASYEQY
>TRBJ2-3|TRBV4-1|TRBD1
ASSQDLSDRGADTQY
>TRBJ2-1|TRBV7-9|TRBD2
ASSFLTSGNHEQF
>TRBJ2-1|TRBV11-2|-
ASSLALATDEQF
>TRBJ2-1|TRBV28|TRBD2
ASSMGLAGGSYNEQF
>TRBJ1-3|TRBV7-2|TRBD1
ASSLLGTGLSGNTIY
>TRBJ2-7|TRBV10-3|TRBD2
AIMGETGTAGGPEYEQY
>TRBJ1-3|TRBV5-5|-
ASSNPTSSGNTIY
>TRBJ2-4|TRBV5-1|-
ASSLVSPGNIQY
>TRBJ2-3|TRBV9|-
ASSVDEGSTDTQY
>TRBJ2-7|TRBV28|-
ASSLPRQGGGTGGIFYEQY
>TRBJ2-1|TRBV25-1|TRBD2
ASVGTSGRASEQF
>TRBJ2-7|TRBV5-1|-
ASSLGYEQY
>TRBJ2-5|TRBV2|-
ASSGMEETQY
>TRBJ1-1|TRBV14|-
ASSPLRGETEAF
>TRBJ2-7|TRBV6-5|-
ASSYSNTYEQY
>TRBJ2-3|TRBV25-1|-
ASSERHLTDTQY
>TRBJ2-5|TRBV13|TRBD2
ASGAGVVKTQY
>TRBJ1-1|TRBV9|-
ASSVGPGKVDSGEAF
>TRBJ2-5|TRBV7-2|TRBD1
ASSTRTGGLETQY
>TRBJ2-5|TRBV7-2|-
ASSFGGLQETQY
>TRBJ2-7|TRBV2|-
ASQQSYEQY
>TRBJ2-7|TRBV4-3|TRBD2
ASSQGPGLAGGTYEQY
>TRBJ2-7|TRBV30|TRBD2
AWSVGTSSSYEQY
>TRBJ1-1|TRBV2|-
ASSEDSLRAF
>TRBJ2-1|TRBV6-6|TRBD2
ASTPREFPNEQF
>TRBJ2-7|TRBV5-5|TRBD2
ASSLVPGGDLEQY
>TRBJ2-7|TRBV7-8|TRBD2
ASSPGLAGGSYEQY
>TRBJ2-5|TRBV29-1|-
SVVPPQETQY
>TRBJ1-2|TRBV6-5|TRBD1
ASSRQDRGLYGYT
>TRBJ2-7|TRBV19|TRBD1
ASSTTGTASYEQY
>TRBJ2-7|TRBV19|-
ASGQRSYEQY
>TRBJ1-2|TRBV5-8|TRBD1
ASSLGRGGEDYGYT
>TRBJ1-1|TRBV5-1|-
ASSLVGEGVTEAF
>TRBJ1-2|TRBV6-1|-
ASSAEGGANYGYT
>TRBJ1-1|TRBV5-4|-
ASSSQDTEAF
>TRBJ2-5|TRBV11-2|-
ASSPTTGRETQY
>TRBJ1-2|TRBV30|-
AWSAYRASNYGYT
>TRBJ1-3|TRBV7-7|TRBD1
ASSPGTGNSGNTIY
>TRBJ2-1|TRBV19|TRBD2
ASSFQVSSGGYNEQF
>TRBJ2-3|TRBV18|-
ASSPTASTSTDTQY
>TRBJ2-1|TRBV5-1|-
ASSSGGGPYNEQF
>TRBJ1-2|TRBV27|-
ASSLAGSYGYT
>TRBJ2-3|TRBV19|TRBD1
ASSFGQGSTDTQY
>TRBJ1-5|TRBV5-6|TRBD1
ASSLDDDRGGQPQH
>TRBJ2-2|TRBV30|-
AWTTGAGTGELF
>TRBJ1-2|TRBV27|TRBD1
ASSPSFDRASYGYT
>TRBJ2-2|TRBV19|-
ASRPEAGELF
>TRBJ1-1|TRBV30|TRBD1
ATAKGARTEAF